This TCR beta chain was retrieved from a study of OX40 agonist ivuxolimab in advanced cancers. Study at large: Every 2 weeks, patients got intravenous ivuxolimab at one of six dose levels (0.01-10 mg/kg).

General study results and limits: There were, on average, more expanded clones in CD8+ T cells than in CD4+.

This clone was picked up a small number of times. The antigen remains undetermined. The data were produced by immunoSEQ multiplex PCR, yet TCRdb's version contains in-frame clones alone and is incomplete. Found here are more than 11,000 clones, about 76% of them singletons; the top ten hold approximately 17%. The material was CD4+ or CD8+ T cells sorted from blood, obtained in a trial of the OX40 agonist ivuxolimab. The receptor comes from an adult with an advanced solid tumor such as melanoma, head and neck, liver or kidney cancer.

This chain's CDR3 is CASSLPGTEPYGYTF. The CDR3 DNA reads TGTGCCAGCAGTTTACCTGGGACAGAGCCCTATGGCTACACCTTC. This rearrangement joins TRBV27 to TRBJ1-2, with TRBD1 matching 7 bases. The CDR3 consists of 15 residues. Germline V gene sequence: CDR1 MNHEY, CDR2 SMNVEV (reference sequence). The V gene end was trimmed by 2 bases and the J gene end by 4 bases; junction bases not matched to a gene: 7.